The 27 T cell receptor beta chains below were found in one sample sequenced in a study of human T cells and chemical hapten exposure. TCRdb ran MiXCR on the RACE reads and lists one entry per CDR3 protein. Of about 110,000 distinct CDR3 sequences listed, about a tenth are singletons. Noted time point: patch test 2, 6 weeks after DPC sensitization. Treatment denoted: therapeutic diphenylcyclopropenone sensitization with weekly scalp DPC. This sample comprised whole blood, obtained in connection with sensitization to the hapten diphenylcyclopropenone (DPC). Receptors were obtained from a woman in her thirties or forties with alopecia areata. Some clones in this sample may be carry-over from other donors' samples.

This clonotype occurred a few times. The V and J genes are TRBV4-2 and TRBJ1-6; D is unresolved. From germline, CDR1 is LGHNA and CDR2 YNFKEQ. V was pared by 0 bases and J by 2 bases, with 8 bases between. The CDR3 runs to 16 residues. This chain's CDR3 is CASSQERGTYNSPLHF. For the CDR3, the DNA is TGTGCCAGCAGCCAAGAACGGGGAACCTATAATTCACCCCTCCACTTT.

This chain links TRBV7-8 with TRBJ1-4; D remains unclear. Trimming took off 3 bases at V and 8 bases at J, with 4 bases between the two ends. The germline gives CDR1 SGHVS, CDR2 FQNEAQ. The CDR3 has 11 amino acids. CDR3 sequence: CASSFGEKLFF. The CDR3 DNA reads as TGTGCCAGCAGCTTTGGGGAAAAACTGTTTTTT.

This clonotype was seen at least ten times. The chain employs TRBV20-1 and TRBJ2-7; D is undetermined. Germline values: CDR1 DFQATT, CDR2 SNEGSKA (reference sequence). Trimming stripped 6 bases from V and 3 bases from J, with 21 bases between. CDR3 size: 15 residues. CDR3 protein: CSAPSPRRLLYEQYF. DNA of the CDR3: TGCAGTGCCCCCTCCCCAAGGAGACTTCTCTACGAGCAGTACTTC.

This clonotype was seen more than once but under ten times. The chain is built from TRBV5-6 and TRBJ2-1, with 8 bases that match TRBD1. Per germline, CDR1 SGHDT and CDR2 YYEEEE. Trimming at V came to 5 bases and at J to 4 bases, leaving 11 bases not matched to a gene. The CDR3 contains 16 residues. The CDR3 loop reads CASSLPGTGFYNEQFF. The CDR3 bases are TGTGCCAGCAGTCTTCCCGGGACAGGATTTTACAATGAGCAGTTCTTC.

This clonotype was picked up a small number of times. The gene calls are TRBV7-2 and TRBJ2-5, with D perhaps matching TRBD2 (6 bases). This CDR3 spans 15 amino acids. Germline V lookup: CDR1 SGHTA, CDR2 FQGNSA. Trimming removed 3 bases at V and 5 bases at J, with 16 bases between. The CDR3 region is CASSLGGFAYETQYF. In nucleotides, the CDR3 is TGTGCCAGCAGCTTGGGAGGATTTGCTTATGAGACCCAGTACTTC.

This clonotype was found many times. The V call is TRBV12-3 or TRBV12-4, the J call TRBJ2-3; D might be TRBD1 or TRBD2, each matching 5 bases. This CDR3 is 19 amino acids long. Trimming took off 4 bases at V and 0 bases at J, with 23 bases between the two ends. CDR3 in amino acids: CASSSPKDRGVSSTDTQYF. Here the CDR3 DNA reads TGTGCCAGCAGTTCCCCGAAAGACCGGGGCGTCTCTAGCACAGATACGCAGTATTTT.

This clonotype showed up many times. The CDR3 here is CASSLGWGMEGTKFTQYF. CDR3 nucleotides: TGTGCCAGCAGCTTAGGCTGGGGAATGGAGGGGACCAAATTTACCCAGTACTTC. The gene calls are TRBV7-2 and TRBJ2-5, with D perhaps matching TRBD2 (6 bases). Germline assignment: CDR1 SGHTA and CDR2 FQGNSA. The CDR3 has 18 residues. V lost 1 base to trimming and J lost 8 bases, with 26 bases between them.

This clonotype was counted at least ten times. The chain recombines TRBV7-2 with TRBJ2-2; D remains ambiguous. Trimming left V 4 bases short and J 6 bases short, with 15 bases between. This CDR3 contains 15 residues. The germline CDR1 and CDR2 sequences are SGHTA and FQGNSA. CDR3 sequence (DNA): TGTGCCAGCAGCTCCCACGATGGGGTCTCCGGGGAGCTGTTTTTT. Protein sequence: CASSSHDGVSGELFF.

This clonotype was detected only a few times. The chain carries TRBV3-1 and TRBJ1-1, with D possibly matching TRBD1 (6 bases). From germline, CDR1 is LGHDT and CDR2 YNNKEL (reference sequence). The CDR3 consists of 16 residues. V lost 2 bases and J 6 bases, leaving 19 bases between the germline ends. The CDR3 region is CASSQYGTRELAEAFF. CDR3 DNA: TGTGCCAGCAGCCAATATGGGACAAGGGAACTCGCTGAAGCTTTCTTT.

The V call is TRBV7-3, the J call TRBJ1-1, with TRBD1 matching over 7 bases. The germline gives CDR1 SGHTA, CDR2 FQGTGA. V was pared by 1 base and J by 5 bases, with 1 base of the junction left unmatched. The CDR3 totals 13 residues. CDR3 bases: TGTGCCAGCAGCTTAATGACAGGGACTGAAGCTTTCTTT. Translating it yields CASSLMTGTEAFF.

The chain joins TRBV3-1 to TRBJ2-1, with D perhaps being TRBD1 or TRBD2 (6 bases each). The CDR3 spans 15 residues. V gave up 2 bases and J gave up 2 bases, with 10 bases separating them. Germline loops: CDR1 LGHDT, CDR2 YNNKEL (reference sequence). The DNA for the CDR3 is TGTGCCAGCAGCCAATACGGGGGCACCTACAATGAGCAGTTCTTC. Its translation: CASSQYGGTYNEQFF.

This clonotype came up a few times. The CDR3 loop is CASSVGAAFNQPQHF. The CDR3, as DNA: TGTGCCAGCAGCGTAGGGGCAGCATTTAATCAGCCCCAGCATTTT. The rearrangement joins TRBV21-1 to TRBJ1-5; the table's D call, TRBD1, has no DNA check behind it. TRBV21-1 is deemed a pseudogene. The CDR3 runs to 15 residues.

V gene TRBV6-2 or TRBV6-3 combines with J gene TRBJ1-5; possibly TRBD1 for D (6 bases). This CDR3 comprises 16 residues. Germline CDR1 and CDR2: MNHEY and SVGEGT. The V and J ends lost 6 bases and 2 bases respectively, with 17 bases between them. The CDR3 is CASSLPTGTGNQPQHF. CDR3 sequence (DNA): TGTGCCAGCAGCTTACCCACAGGGACCGGCAATCAGCCCCAGCATTTT.

The CDR3: CASRTGTGGPRFF. CDR3 sequence (DNA): TGTGCCAGCCGGACCGGGACAGGGGGTCCTCGGTTCTTC. V and J are TRBV7-7 and TRBJ2-1; TRBD1 matches 11 bases. The V segment lost 8 bases and the J segment 15 bases; nucleotides outside the gene matches: 12. The CDR3 sequence is 13 residues long. Germline V CDR1 and CDR2: SSHAT, FNYEAQ (reference sequence).

V and J are TRBV20-1 and TRBJ1-5; possible D gene TRBD1, 5 bases. Germline CDR1 DFQATT, CDR2 SNEGSKA (reference sequence). V was shortened by 6 bases and J by 4 bases, with 10 bases between the two germline ends. There are 12 residues in the CDR3. DNA for the CDR3: TGCAGTGCCCACAGGCTAAATCAGCCCCAGCATTTT. Translated: CSAHRLNQPQHF.

This clonotype was observed a handful of times. The chain uses TRBV7-6 and TRBJ2-2, with D perhaps TRBD2 (6 bases). Germline V gives CDR1 SGHVS, CDR2 FNYEAQ. The CDR3 runs to 13 residues. Between the trimmed V and J ends, which lost 8 bases and 2 bases, there was a span of 9 bases. CDR3 residues: CASGTYNTGELFF. The CDR3 DNA reads TGTGCCAGCGGGACTTACAACACCGGGGAGCTGTTTTTT.

This clonotype was recorded many times. This chain joins TRBV3-1 and TRBJ2-1; 12 bases agree with TRBD2. Losses at the gene ends were 0 bases for V and 4 bases for J; bases not matched to a gene: 4. This CDR3 comprises 17 residues. CDR1 is LGHDT, CDR2 YNNKEL, per germline (reference sequence). CDR3 sequence: CASSQDSTSGGYNEQFF. CDR3 DNA: TGTGCCAGCAGCCAAGATTCCACTAGCGGGGGGTACAATGAGCAGTTCTTC.

The chain is built from TRBV4-3 and TRBJ1-2; no clear D. The CDR3 extends over 14 amino acids. V lost 0 bases to trimming and J lost 2 bases, with 7 bases between them. Per germline, CDR1 LGHNA and CDR2 YSLEER. The CDR3 region is CASSQDAGNYGYTF. The CDR3 DNA sequence: TGCGCCAGCAGCCAAGATGCGGGGAACTATGGCTACACCTTC.

This chain connects TRBV10-3 to TRBJ1-1; the match to TRBD1 covers 9 bases. The germline gives CDR1 ENHRY, CDR2 SYGVKD. V lost 6 bases to trimming and J lost 8 bases; unmatched junction nucleotides: 10. CDR3 size: 14 residues. The CDR3 spells CAISPRGQGPEAFF. For the CDR3, the DNA is TGTGCCATCAGCCCGCGGGGACAGGGCCCCGAAGCTTTCTTT.

This clonotype occurred many times. This chain connects TRBV11-2 to TRBJ2-7; D is unclear. CDR3 length: 13 residues. Trimming removed 0 bases at V and 0 bases at J, with 3 bases between. Germline V gives CDR1 SGHAT, CDR2 FQNNGV. CDR3 sequence (DNA): TGTGCCAGCAGCTTAGACAACTCCTACGAGCAGTACTTC. This codes for CASSLDNSYEQYF.

This clonotype was counted ten times or more. This chain joins TRBV28 and TRBJ2-7; D not certain. V was trimmed by 10 bases and J by 3 bases, leaving 13 bases between them. Germline V gene sequence: CDR1 MDHEN, CDR2 SYDVKM. There are 12 residues in the CDR3. The DNA for the CDR3 is TGTGCCACCAAGTCCTATGGCTACGAGCAGTACTTC. Protein: CATKSYGYEQYF.

The chain employs TRBV7-2 and TRBJ2-6, with TRBD1 matching 8 bases. Unmatched junction bases numbered 4, after V lost 6 bases and J lost 0 bases. This CDR3 spans 16 amino acids. From germline, CDR1 is SGHTA and CDR2 FQGNSA. CDR3 sequence: CASSRDRLSGANVLTF. The DNA for the CDR3 is TGTGCCAGCAGTAGGGACAGGCTCTCTGGGGCCAACGTCCTGACTTTC.

This clonotype has at least ten counts. In DNA, the CDR3 is TGCGCCAGCAGCCCGACCCACAGGTACAATGAGCAGTTCTTC. This codes for CASSPTHRYNEQFF. This chain uses TRBV4-3 with TRBJ2-1, with a weak D call TRBD1 (5 bases). Germline lookup yields CDR1 LGHNA and CDR2 YSLEER. CDR3 size: 14 residues. V was pared by 4 bases and J by 4 bases, with 11 bases between.

This clonotype was found many times. The chain combines TRBV24-1 with TRBJ2-2; 9 bases are a match to TRBD1. V was pared by 7 bases and J by 1 base, with 3 bases of the junction left unmatched. This CDR3 is built from 15 residues. The germline CDR1 and CDR2 sequences are KGHDR and SFDVKD. The DNA of the CDR3 is TGTGCCACCAGGACAGGGGGAATGAACACCGGGGAGCTGTTTTTT. Translating it yields CATRTGGMNTGELFF.

This clonotype has a count of ten or more. Here the CDR3 reads CASSLLPGTPIEFF. The CDR3 nucleotides are TGTGCCAGCAGTTTATTACCCGGGACACCCATAGAGTTCTTC. The chain recombines TRBV28 with TRBJ2-1; D is possibly TRBD1 (6 bases). Germline lookup yields CDR1 MDHEN and CDR2 SYDVKM. The CDR3 is made up of 14 amino acids. V lost 1 base to trimming and J lost 14 bases, with 18 bases between them.

There are a few counts of this clonotype. V usage is TRBV6-1 and J usage is TRBJ2-1; the match to TRBD1 covers 7 bases. V lost 6 bases to trimming and J lost 8 bases; unmatched junction nucleotides: 13. CDR1 is MNHNS, CDR2 SASEGT, per germline. The CDR3 is 15 residues long. The CDR3 coding sequence is TGTGCCAGCAGAAGGGGGACAGAAAATTTGGATGAGCAGTTCTTC. Translation gives CASRRGTENLDEQFF.

Many counts were recorded for this clonotype. The V gene is TRBV5-1, the J gene TRBJ1-6; possible D gene TRBD1, 5 bases. Germline assignment: CDR1 SGHRS and CDR2 YFSETQ. V dropped 7 bases and J dropped 5 bases, with 16 bases sitting between them. The CDR3 consists of 15 residues. This chain's CDR3 is CASHAMSGDNSPLHF. The CDR3 coding sequence is TGCGCCAGCCACGCGATGTCGGGGGATAATTCACCCCTCCACTTT.